This T cell receptor (beta chain) came from a study of PD-L1 blockade in urothelial cancer (TCRdb year 2017). Regarding the study in general: All patients started therapy in the mid-2010s and received atezolizumab 1,200 mg intravenously every 3 weeks. About 90% of the roughly 29 patients were males with bladder-origin urothelial cancer, and 18 of 29 reported a prior smoking history. An ECOG performance status of 0 or 1 was recorded for the patients, and 0 to 3 prior chemotherapy regimens had been received by the patients. Blood samples were analyzed at 3 weeks after treatment start (second dose) and at 6 weeks after treatment start. A median of roughly 140,000 T cells and approximately 83,000 unique TCRs was obtained from blood samples, and a median clonality of approximately 0.08 was observed. Somatic, immune and clinical correlates of response to PD-L1 blockade with atezolizumab in urothelial cancer were the focus of an exploratory multi-omic analysis. TCR sequencing covered pretreatment tumor samples and matched, serially collected peripheral blood taken before and after atezolizumab treatment. Progression-free survival longer than 6 months counted as durable clinical benefit, and TCR features were additionally tested against both progression-free and overall survival. In the same patients, whole exome sequencing and RNA sequencing of pretreatment tumors were performed in addition to TCR sequencing. Durable clinical benefit was achieved by nine patients but not by the remaining 20. Twenty-nine patients had pretreatment blood TCR-seq, some 25 had at least one posttreatment blood collection, and some 25 had tumor TCR-seq.

The CDR3 runs 14 residues from the cysteine to the phenylalanine. The DNA shown is the 42-base CDR3, in frame from base 1. The CDR1 and CDR2 encoded by the germline V gene are SGHRS and YFSETQ. The germline V end is reduced by 0 bases and the J end by 10 bases; junction bases left unmatched: 3. The investigation overall reported the following: Small sample size (n ≈ 30) and many exploratory analyses mean the results are intended to be hypothesis-generating. Patients with durable benefit showed greater expansion of tumor-associated TCR clones in peripheral blood 3 weeks after starting treatment (n ≈ 22, p = 0.022). Improved progression-free and overall survival was found to be associated with pretreatment peripheral blood TCR clonality below the median.

The cohort comprised 25 to 35 patients with locally advanced or metastatic urothelial carcinoma treated at Memorial Sloan Kettering on a trial protocol. Peripheral blood mononuclear cells were collected pretreatment and during treatment, at between 1 and 8 total time points per patient. The Qiagen DNeasy Blood extraction kit was used to purify genomic DNA from total PBMCs and tumor samples. Collected pretreatment and during treatment, PBMCs were isolated and stored as previously described. Synthetic TCR analog templates were spiked into each PCR so that absolute template abundance could be estimated from read counts. TCRbeta CDR3 regions were amplified from genomic DNA with bias-controlled V and J gene primers using the immunoSEQ assay. Sequencing of rearranged TCRbeta segments was performed at approximately 20X coverage. For the original study's pipeline: Clustering was used to correct sequencing errors, and CDR3s were annotated against IMGT to assign V, D and J genes. Out-of-frame and stop-codon sequences were excluded, and only productive TCRbeta rearrangements were used in downstream analyses. To compute clonality, Shannon entropy was normalized by the log of the number of unique productive sequences and then subtracted from one. Clones differing between time points or between blood and tumor were identified using Fisher's exact test with Benjamini-Hochberg correction, with an adjusted p below 0.01 applied as the threshold. The immuneACCESS repertoire file appears here via TCRdb, limited to in-frame rearrangements. These files lack a portion of the clones; in checked studies, under half of the deficit traces to unresolved V genes, and the cause of the others is not known. That table supplies the V and J calls and clone size; D and trimming were determined from the DNA. This sample gives around 56,000 clones in total; around 83% of them show up just once. Under 3% of the sample lies in the top ten.

Note on this clone: Its antigen remains unidentified. Base qualities were left out, and no much larger clone turns up one base away.

The rearranged chain carries TRBV5-1 and TRBJ2-1; 11 of the junction bases match TRBD1. Source: PBMCs, taken around atezolizumab (anti-PD-L1) treatment. The sequence was collected from a man aged 50 to 59 with urothelial cancer. Here is the DNA: TGCGCCAGCAGCTTGGGGACAGGGGGCTGGGAGCAGTTCTTC. It is translated as CASSLGTGGWEQFF.